This is a list of T cell receptor beta chains from one sample in a study of blood T cell repertoires in COVID-19. Sequencing was performed with immunoSEQ multiplex PCR; in TCRdb, only in-frame clones are kept and a portion is missing. The repertoire includes 250,000 to 400,000 clones, roughly 88% of them detected once, and 1.5% to 2% sits in the top ten. The sample consisted of peripheral blood. The receptor set was obtained from a woman in her 30s with COVID-19, enrolled during active disease. Both conserved end residues are part of each CDR3. The D gene is left open where the match is weak. Size is omitted from some rows. Given values are once, few, many or a class for expanded clones.

d_call	v_call	clone_size	j_call	cdr3_aa	cdr3_nt
-	TRBV5-4	-	TRBJ2-5	CASSFQGETQYF	TGTGCCAGCAGCTTCCAGGGAGAGACCCAGTACTTC
-	TRBV25-1	-	TRBJ2-1	CASSETGMAFF	TGTGCCAGCAGTGAAACGGGGATGGCGTTCTTC
TRBD1	TRBV7-2	-	TRBJ1-2	CASSPNHGQGIHGYTF	TGTGCCAGCAGCCCAAACCATGGACAGGGAATACATGGCTACACCTTC
-	TRBV6-5	-	TRBJ1-2	CASDGRATEDYGYTF	TGTGCCAGCGATGGGAGGGCAACCGAAGACTATGGCTACACCTTC
-	TRBV5-1	once	TRBJ2-1	CASQARTAYNEQFF	TGCGCCAGCCAGGCTCGGACAGCCTACAATGAGCAGTTCTTC
-	TRBV2	-	TRBJ1-1	CASRSAGRGVNTEAFF	TGTGCCAGCAGGTCCGCGGGCAGGGGAGTCAACACTGAAGCTTTCTTT
-	TRBV6-6	-	TRBJ1-1	CASSYDSDSTSTEAFF	TGTGCCAGCAGTTACGATTCGGACAGCACTAGCACTGAAGCTTTCTTT
TRBD2	TRBV2	once	TRBJ2-7	CATRAGGPPYEQYF	TGTGCCACCAGAGCGGGGGGGCCCCCCTACGAGCAGTACTTC
TRBD2	TRBV10-3	-	TRBJ2-3	CAIRMGGTKADTQYF	TGTGCCATCAGGATGGGGGGGACTAAAGCTGATACGCAGTATTTT
-	TRBV30	-	TRBJ2-5	CAWSYARSRGETQYF	TGTGCCTGGAGTTACGCCCGAAGCCGAGGGGAGACCCAGTACTTC
-	TRBV4-1	-	TRBJ2-5	CASSPPRAEETQYF	TGCGCCAGCAGCCCCCCTCGCGCCGAAGAGACCCAGTACTTC
-	TRBV3-1/TRBV3-2	-	TRBJ2-5	CASSRRTEEAQYF	TGTGCCAGCAGCCGGAGGACTGAGGAGGCCCAGTACTTC
TRBD1	TRBV5-5	-	TRBJ1-1	CASSLRDRGLNTEAFF	TGTGCCAGCAGCCTCCGGGACAGGGGGCTGAACACTGAAGCTTTCTTT
TRBD1	TRBV7-8	-	TRBJ2-7	CASSLASNRGLDEQYF	TGTGCCAGCAGCTTAGCGTCTAACAGGGGGCTGGACGAGCAGTACTTC
-	TRBV19	-	TRBJ1-1	CASKAGEFTEAFF	TGTGCCAGTAAGGCAGGGGAGTTTACTGAAGCTTTCTTT
TRBD2	TRBV4-1	-	TRBJ2-3	CASSRWAGGSADTQYF	TGCGCCAGCAGCCGCTGGGCGGGGGGTAGCGCAGATACGCAGTATTTT
-	TRBV7-9	-	TRBJ1-2	CASSQRAGGYTF	TGTGCCAGCAGTCAAAGGGCGGGTGGCTACACCTTC
-	TRBV24-1	-	TRBJ2-2	CATSASANTGELFF	TGTGCCACCAGTGCCTCCGCGAACACCGGGGAGCTGTTTTTT